The 13 T cell receptor beta chains listed next were all sequenced from one sample in a study of blood T cell repertoires in COVID-19. The data were produced by immunoSEQ multiplex PCR, yet TCRdb's version contains in-frame clones alone and is incomplete. This sample has approximately 69,000 clones, with approximately 85% found just once. Sequencing was done on a sample of peripheral blood. Receptors originate from a man in his fifties or sixties with acute or convalescent COVID-19.

This clone was recorded once. This sequence joins TRBV7-3 and TRBJ2-3; D might be TRBD1 (6 bases). Trimming removed 2 bases at V and 2 bases at J, with 14 bases between. Per the germline V gene, CDR1 is SGHTA and CDR2 is FQGTGA. The CDR3 extends over 16 amino acids. The CDR3 DNA reads TGTGCCAGCAGCTTAGGGTCAGGGACACCCACAGATACGCAGTATTTT. Its protein product is CASSLGSGTPTDTQYF. The variable domain in full, with the rest retrieved from reference TRBV7-3 and TRBJ2-3, is GAGVSQTPSNKVTEKGKYVELRCDPISGHTALYWYRQSLGQGPEFLIYFQGTGAADDSGLPNDRFFAVRPEGSVSTLKIQRTERGDSAVYLCASSLGSGTPTDTQYFGPGTRLTVL.

This clone has only a few counts. This chain uses TRBV24-1 with TRBJ2-3; 7 bases are a match to TRBD1. Losses at the gene ends were 6 bases for V and 2 bases for J; bases not matched to a gene: 7. Germline values: CDR1 KGHDR, CDR2 SFDVKD. The length of the CDR3 is 15 residues. The CDR3 DNA follows: TGTGCCACCAGTAAATCCGGGACAGCCACAGATACGCAGTATTTT. Its translation: CATSKSGTATDTQYF.

The chain carries TRBV5-4 and TRBJ1-2; D is possibly TRBD1 (6 bases). Germline values: CDR1 SGHNT, CDR2 YYREEE (reference sequence). Trimming took 0 bases from V and 0 from J, leaving 9 bases between them. This CDR3 comprises 15 residues. The CDR3 protein is CASSLETGTNYGYTF. CDR3 DNA: TGTGCCAGCAGCTTGGAAACAGGGACTAACTATGGCTACACCTTC.

CDR3 sequence (DNA): TGTGCCAGCAGCCAAGCCTTCTCCAGCGTAGCCTACGAGCAGTACTTC. As protein: CASSQAFSSVAYEQYF. This chain joins TRBV3-1 (or the pseudogene TRBV3-2) and TRBJ2-7, with D unresolved. The CDR3 consists of 16 residues. The germline CDR1 and CDR2 sequences are LGHDT and YNNKEL (reference sequence). The V end lost 1 base, the J end lost 2 bases, and 15 bases lay between the germline ends.

The rearrangement uses TRBV11-2 and TRBJ2-3; D perhaps matches TRBD2 (6 bases). The V end was cut by 4 bases, the J end by 2 bases, with 10 bases between. CDR3 length: 14 amino acids. Per germline, CDR1 SGHAT and CDR2 FQNNGV. The CDR3: CASSSVAVTDTQYF. The CDR3 nucleotides are TGTGCCAGCAGCTCCGTAGCGGTCACAGATACGCAGTATTTT. The whole variable domain, remainder taken from reference TRBV11-2 and TRBJ2-3, is EAGVAQSPRYKIIEKRQSVAFWCNPISGHATLYWYQQILGQGPKLLIQFQNNGVVDDSQLPKDRFSAERLKGVDSTLKIQPAKLEDSAVYLCASSSVAVTDTQYFGPGTRLTVL.

The gene calls are TRBV4-1 and TRBJ1-2; D is ambiguous. Trimming pared 0 bases from V and 8 bases from J, leaving 16 bases between. Germline lookup yields CDR1 MGHRA and CDR2 YSYEKL. The CDR3 sequence is 15 residues long. The CDR3 loop is CASSQDFGVRGGYTF. Written as DNA, the CDR3 is TGCGCCAGCAGCCAAGATTTCGGGGTACGAGGAGGCTACACCTTC.

This chain uses TRBV27 with TRBJ2-7, with TRBD1 as a possible D gene (5 bases). The germline CDR1 and CDR2 sequences are MNHEY and SMNVEV (reference sequence). V lost 6 bases, J lost 0 bases, and 6 bases lay in between. The CDR3 is 12 residues long. CDR3 in DNA: TGTGCCAGCAGGACAGACTCCTACGAGCAGTACTTC. Protein product: CASRTDSYEQYF.

The chain joins TRBV9 to TRBJ1-6, with 10 bases matching TRBD1. This CDR3 is 15 amino acids long. The ends lost 3 bases at V and 7 bases at J; junction bases unmatched: 4. CDR1 and CDR2 from the germline V gene are SGDLS and YYNGEE. CDR3 coding DNA: TGTGCCAGCAGCGCCGGACAGGGGGGGAATTCACCCCTCCACTTT. Translating it yields CASSAGQGGNSPLHF.

The CDR3 reads CASSVTGKQYF. For the CDR3, the DNA is TGTGCCAGCAGCGTAACAGGGAAGCAGTACTTC. The chain uses TRBV5-6 and TRBJ2-7; a possible D gene is TRBD1 (6 bases). The CDR3 is made up of 11 amino acids. V was cut by 4 bases and J by 8 bases, with 10 bases left in between. Germline V gene sequence: CDR1 SGHDT, CDR2 YYEEEE.

The chain combines TRBV7-9 with TRBJ1-6, with 7 bases fitting TRBD1. The CDR3 extends over 15 amino acids. Germline CDR1 is SEHNR and CDR2 is FQNEAQ (reference sequence). The ends lost 4 bases at V and 9 bases at J; junction bases unmatched: 9. Here the CDR3 reads CASSSRQGRGSPLHF. CDR3 DNA sequence: TGTGCCAGCAGCTCCAGACAGGGAAGGGGTTCACCCCTCCACTTT.

In this sample, this clone turned up once. The chain recombines TRBV27 with TRBJ1-2; 10 nucleotides match TRBD1. V was pared by 7 bases and J by 2 bases, with 19 bases of the junction left unmatched. The CDR3 loop spans 19 amino acids. CDR1 is MNHEY and CDR2 is SMNVEV in the germline V gene (reference sequence). The CDR3 reads CASKMRVVGTGASNYGYTF. The CDR3 DNA follows: TGTGCCAGCAAGATGCGAGTTGTGGGGACAGGGGCGTCGAACTATGGCTACACCTTC.

The gene calls are TRBV5-1 and TRBJ2-3; possibly TRBD2 for D (7 bases). This CDR3 has 17 amino acids. Trimming cost V 0 bases and J 5 bases, with 19 bases left between them. Germline V gene sequence: CDR1 SGHRS, CDR2 YFSETQ. The DNA of the CDR3 is TGCGCCAGCAGCTTGGCAAGTCGAGGGGGGGCCGGAGATACGCAGTATTTT. Protein: CASSLASRGGAGDTQYF.

This rearrangement joins TRBV6-2 or TRBV6-3 to TRBJ2-3, with 9 bases fitting TRBD2. The CDR3 runs to 14 residues. Per germline, CDR1 MNHEY and CDR2 SVGEGT. V shed 4 bases, J shed 2 bases, and the junction held 1 base outside the gene matches. CDR3 DNA: TGTGCCAGCAGTTTAGCGGGGGTCACAGATACGCAGTATTTT. Translating it yields CASSLAGVTDTQYF.